The sample holds many counts of the clone carrying this T cell receptor (beta chain). This entry belongs to a study of regulatory T cells in long-lasting Graves disease. HTBI primers from iRepertoire and Arm-PCR of CDR3 regions yielded the TCR beta libraries. MiXCR, run by TCRdb on the multiplex PCR reads, gives a single entry per CDR3 protein. The table records nearly 350,000 distinct CDR3 sequences, less than 20% of them present only once. CDR1 is MNHEY, CDR2 SVGAGI, per germline. The trim removed 4 bases at V and 6 bases at J, leaving 8 bases unmatched. The length of the CDR3 is 16 residues. Described time point: persistent/refractory GD, antithyroid drugs over 5 years with positive TRAb. There was RNA extracted from PBMCs, and the TCR library was made from it.

The material was peripheral blood mononuclear cells (PBMCs), obtained when the disease was refractory, from a patient treated with antithyroid drugs. The chain uses TRBV6-5 and TRBJ1-6; 8 bases are shared with TRBD1. The sequence was collected from a female donor with Graves disease. The CDR3 spells CASSFSRDRFNSPLHF. The CDR3 DNA reads TGTGCCAGCAGTTTTTCCCGGGACAGGTTTAATTCACCCCTCCACTTT.